This TCR beta chain was profiled in a study of blood T cells in healthy people across ages. Study results and limitations: Calculation of diversity from one million T cells yielded estimates considered to be underestimates.

Germline V CDR1 and CDR2: SGHRS, YFSETQ. The V gene end was trimmed by 0 bases and the J gene end by 8 bases; junction bases not matched to a gene: 11. The CDR3 length is 16 residues. A J-beta primer mix and a sample-barcoded 5' primer were used in a second PCR of roughly 7 to 12 cycles. One entry per CDR3 protein, called by TCRdb with MiXCR from the 5' RACE reads. Here the sample spans hundreds of thousands of distinct CDR3 sequences, under 45% being singletons. Points on this clonotype: The antigen remains undetermined.

The genes are TRBV5-1 and TRBJ2-1, with 7 bases aligning to TRBD1. This clonotype was sampled from a man between 60 and 75 years old in good health. Material for sequencing was blood. This chain's CDR3 is CASSLGDRVDRDEQFF. For the CDR3, the DNA is TGCGCCAGCAGCTTGGGAGACAGGGTAGATCGCGATGAGCAGTTCTTC.